Listed here are 29 T cell receptor beta chains from one sample, sequenced in a study of cytomegalovirus exposure and HLA in healthy donors. PCR primers comprised 60 Vbeta and 13 Jbeta primers. Libraries were prepared by immunoSEQ multiplex PCR; TCRdb keeps only in-frame clonotypes and omits some of them. The sample contains about 120,000 clones, around 83% of which appear only once. Specimen: PBMCs. The receptors here all came from a woman aged 60-75 years in good health and CMV-seropositive.

The chain is built from TRBV5-1 and TRBJ1-1; possible D gene TRBD1, 5 bases. CDR3 length: 15 residues. The V and J ends lost 4 bases and 4 bases respectively, with 17 bases between them. CDR1 SGHRS and CDR2 YFSETQ come from the germline V gene. Here the CDR3 reads CASSPGAGFATEAFF. The CDR3 DNA is TGCGCCAGCAGCCCCGGGGCGGGGTTTGCCACTGAAGCTTTCTTT.

This clone showed up just a few times. The chain carries TRBV10-1 and TRBJ1-4; 9 positions agree with TRBD1. V lost 6 bases to trimming and J lost 10 bases; unmatched junction nucleotides: 6. This CDR3 comprises 13 residues. The germline CDR1 and CDR2 sequences are WNHNN and SYGVQD (reference sequence). CDR3 in DNA: TGCGCCAGCAGCGGGACAGGGAACGGAAAACTGTTTTTT. It encodes CASSGTGNGKLFF.

V usage is TRBV7-2 and J usage is TRBJ2-3, with 8 bases fitting TRBD2. CDR1 and CDR2 from the germline V gene are SGHTA and FQGNSA. With V trimmed by 4 bases and J by 5 bases, 8 bases remained unmatched. This CDR3 region has 15 residues. The DNA of the CDR3 is TGTGCCAGCAGCTACGTAGCGGGATTGCGAGATACGCAGTATTTT. Its translation: CASSYVAGLRDTQYF.

The chain links TRBV7-3 to TRBJ2-7, with D perhaps TRBD1 (7 bases). V shed 6 bases and J shed 7 bases, with 19 bases lying between them. The CDR3 runs 14 residues. CDR1 and CDR2 from the germline V gene are SGHTA and FQGTGA. CDR3 nucleotides: TGTGCCAGCAGATCGCAGGGGGGAGCGGTGGAGCAGTACTTC. This encodes CASRSQGGAVEQYF.

The V gene is TRBV13, the J gene TRBJ1-2; D is undetermined. The CDR3 runs to 13 residues. CDR1 is PRHDT, CDR2 FYEKMQ, per germline (reference sequence). V was shortened by 3 bases and J by 0 bases, with 5 bases between the two germline ends. CDR3 loop: CASSFGANYGYTF. CDR3 coding DNA: TGTGCCAGCAGCTTCGGAGCTAACTATGGCTACACCTTC. Full variable domain (outside the CDR3, taken from reference TRBV13 and TRBJ1-2): AAGVIQSPRHLIKEKRETATLKCYPIPRHDTVYWYQQGPGQDPQFLISFYEKMQSDKGSIPDRFSAQQFSDYHSELNMSSLELGDSALYFCASSFGANYGYTFGSGTRLTVV.

The chain couples TRBV5-1 to TRBJ2-1, with a tentative D call TRBD1 (6 bases). V lost 7 bases, J lost 6 bases, and 20 bases lay in between. This CDR3 region has 15 residues. Germline assignment: CDR1 SGHRS and CDR2 YFSETQ. As DNA, the CDR3 is TGCGCCAGCTCAGCTGCCATGAGAGGGGGCAATGAGCAGTTCTTC. It specifies CASSAAMRGGNEQFF. Together with reference TRBV5-1 and TRBJ2-1, the CDR3 gives the full variable domain: KAGVTQTPRYLIKTRGQQVTLSCSPISGHRSVSWYQQTPGQGLQFLFEYFSETQRNKGNFPGRFSGRQFSNSRSEMNVSTLELGDSALYLCASSAAMRGGNEQFFGPGTRLTVL.

V is TRBV11-2 and J is TRBJ2-7; 10 positions agree with TRBD1. In germline, CDR1 is SGHAT, CDR2 FQNNGV. This CDR3 has 14 residues. V lost 4 bases and J lost 2; bases outside the gene matches: 2. CDR3 sequence reads: CASSYGTGAYEQYF. As DNA, the CDR3 is TGTGCCAGCAGCTACGGGACAGGGGCCTACGAGCAGTACTTC.

The rearrangement joins TRBV2 to TRBJ1-1, with 8 bases lining up with TRBD1. V shed 6 bases and J 3 bases; nucleotides not matched to a gene: 6. CDR3 length: 14 amino acids. In germline, CDR1 is SNHLY, CDR2 FYNNEI. The CDR3 is CASSLQGEDTEAFF. CDR3 coding DNA: TGTGCCAGCAGCCTACAGGGGGAAGACACTGAAGCTTTCTTT.

The chain uses TRBV5-1 and TRBJ2-7; 9 bases map to TRBD1. Germline loops: CDR1 SGHRS, CDR2 YFSETQ. J was trimmed by 6 bases and V by 4 bases; bases with no gene match: 2. The CDR3 spans 12 residues. The CDR3 protein is CASSGTGSEQYF. DNA for the CDR3: TGCGCCAGCAGCGGGACAGGGTCCGAGCAGTACTTC.

V and J are TRBV28 and TRBJ2-5, with a weak D call TRBD2 (7 bases). CDR1 is MDHEN and CDR2 is SYDVKM in the germline V gene. The germline V and J ends were trimmed by 7 bases and 2 bases, with 14 bases remaining between them. CDR3 length: 14 residues. The CDR3 DNA reads as TGTGCCAGCAATCCGGGGGGCGATCAAGAGACCCAGTACTTC. This sequence encodes CASNPGGDQETQYF.

This clone has at least ten counts. This chain joins TRBV6-1 and TRBJ2-7; weak D call: TRBD2 (6 bases). The CDR3 extends over 14 amino acids. V was shortened by 2 bases and J by 7 bases, with 15 bases between the two germline ends. CDR1 is MNHNS and CDR2 is SASEGT in the germline V gene. CDR3 nucleotides: TGTGCCAGCAGTGAAATGGTGGGTGGAGGGGAGCAGTACTTC. Residues: CASSEMVGGGEQYF.

The chain couples TRBV4-2 to TRBJ2-1; 8 bases fit TRBD2. Losses at the gene ends were 3 bases for V and 7 bases for J; bases not matched to a gene: 11. The V gene's germline CDR1 is LGHNA and CDR2 YNFKEQ. The CDR3 is 16 residues long. CDR3 sequence (DNA): TGTGCCAGCAGCCATGCCGGGGGGGAGGGTTGGAATGAGCAGTTCTTC. Encoded protein: CASSHAGGEGWNEQFF.

The rearrangement links TRBV6-5 to TRBJ1-1; TRBD1 is a possible D gene (6 bases). Deletions cut 5 bases from V and 1 base from J, with 11 bases between. The germline CDR1 and CDR2 sequences are MNHEY and SVGAGI. The CDR3 runs 14 residues. As DNA, the CDR3 is TGTGCCAGCAGTCCAATAGGGGGGAACACTGAAGCTTTCTTT. Amino acids: CASSPIGGNTEAFF.

The V call is TRBV9, the J call TRBJ2-1, with 10 bases identical to TRBD2. CDR1 is SGDLS, CDR2 YYNGEE, per germline. This CDR3 has 18 residues. Trimming removed 3 bases from V and 7 bases from J; junction bases left unmatched: 16. CDR3 region: CASSAGLATRNLRNEQFF. The DNA of the CDR3 is TGTGCCAGCAGCGCGGGACTAGCGACCCGAAACTTACGGAATGAGCAGTTCTTC.

The genes are TRBV11-2 and TRBJ2-5; unclear D gene. The V end was cut by 5 bases, the J end by 3 bases, with 13 bases between. Per germline, CDR1 SGHAT and CDR2 FQNNGV. The CDR3 extends over 14 amino acids. The CDR3 DNA follows: TGTGCCAGCAGCCGAATTACAGTCAAAGAGACCCAGTACTTC. The encoded protein is CASSRITVKETQYF.

This chain links TRBV6-5 with TRBJ2-7; 8 nucleotides agree with TRBD2. This CDR3 spans 15 amino acids. Trimming at V came to 7 bases and at J to 0 bases, leaving 8 bases not matched to a gene. The germline gives CDR1 MNHEY, CDR2 SVGAGI. In DNA form, the CDR3 reads TGTGCCAGCACCTCAGCCAGCGGGAGCTCCTACGAGCAGTACTTC. As protein: CASTSASGSSYEQYF.

The genes are TRBV19 and TRBJ1-1; D possibly corresponds to TRBD1 (5 bases). This CDR3 has 15 residues. Trimming removed 3 bases at V and 1 base at J, with 12 bases between. Looked up from germline, CDR1 is LNHDA and CDR2 is SQIVND (reference sequence). The CDR3 nucleotides read TGTGCCAGTAGTATTAAAGGGGCTACGAACACTGAAGCTTTCTTT. It yields the protein CASSIKGATNTEAFF.

The chain couples TRBV6-6 to TRBJ1-1; 8 positions match TRBD1. Germline V gene data show CDR1 as MNHNY and CDR2 as SVGAGI (reference sequence). V gave up 5 bases and J gave up 4 bases; unmatched junction bases: 6. The CDR3 sequence is 14 residues long. CDR3 amino acids: CASSLDRAGTEAFF. The CDR3 DNA reads as TGTGCCAGCAGTCTGGACAGGGCCGGCACTGAAGCTTTCTTT.

The chain has TRBV13 and TRBJ1-2; a weak D match, TRBD1 (6 bases). Between the trimmed V and J ends, which lost 4 bases and 8 bases, there was a span of 20 bases. This CDR3 spans 15 amino acids. CDR1 is PRHDT, CDR2 FYEKMQ, per germline (reference sequence). The CDR3 region is CASSSRHRATGGYTF. CDR3 in DNA: TGTGCCAGCAGCTCACGTCACAGGGCAACGGGCGGCTACACCTTC.

The V and J genes are TRBV5-8 and TRBJ2-1; 11 nucleotides agree with TRBD1. Germline V CDR1 and CDR2: SGHTS, YDEGEE. The CDR3 is 15 amino acids. V shed 3 bases and J 6 bases; nucleotides not matched to a gene: 5. The CDR3: CASSSVGTGGNEQFF. The DNA for the CDR3 is TGTGCCAGCAGCTCCGTCGGGACAGGGGGCAATGAGCAGTTCTTC. Full variable domain (remainder filled in from reference TRBV5-8 and TRBJ2-1): EAGVTQSPTHLIKTRGQQATLRCSPISGHTSVYWYQQALGLGLQFLLWYDEGEERNRGNFPPRFSGRQFPNYSSELNVNALELEDSALYLCASSSVGTGGNEQFFGPGTRLTVL.

A single count supports this clone. The chain links TRBV6-1 to TRBJ2-3; D may be TRBD1 (5 bases). This CDR3 comprises 15 residues. V lost 5 bases and J lost 1, with 13 bases in between. Per the germline V gene, CDR1 is MNHNS and CDR2 is SASEGT. The CDR3 spells CASSSGQGRTDTQYF. In DNA form, the CDR3 reads TGTGCCAGCAGTTCCGGCCAGGGCCGCACAGATACGCAGTATTTT.

CDR3 in amino acids: CASSLPSTGVATEAFF. DNA for the CDR3: TGCGCCAGCAGCTTACCCAGTACAGGGGTGGCCACTGAAGCTTTCTTT. The chain carries TRBV5-1 and TRBJ1-1; the match to TRBD1 covers 7 bases. The CDR3 is 16 residues long. V lost 2 bases, J lost 4 bases, and 11 bases stayed unmatched. The germline V gene encodes CDR1 SGHRS and CDR2 YFSETQ.

The gene calls are TRBV6-5 and TRBJ2-1; 10 bases are shared with TRBD1. The CDR3 sequence is 13 residues long. J lost 8 bases, V lost 7 bases, and 5 bases had no gene match. Germline V lookup: CDR1 MNHEY, CDR2 SVGAGI. The CDR3 DNA sequence: TGTGCCAGCATACGACAGGGGGCAGATGAGCAGTTCTTC. This encodes CASIRQGADEQFF.

This sequence joins TRBV6-5 and TRBJ1-3, with D possibly being TRBD1 (6 bases). Trimming cost V 0 bases and J 4 bases, with 10 bases left between them. The CDR3 has 15 amino acids. Germline assignment: CDR1 MNHEY and CDR2 SVGAGI. The CDR3 DNA reads TGTGCCAGCAGTTACTCGGGGGCAGGAGGAAACACCATATATTTT. It is translated as CASSYSGAGGNTIYF.

V usage is TRBV19 and J usage is TRBJ2-5, with D tentatively TRBD1 (5 bases). V lost 3 bases and J lost 10, with 21 bases in between. The CDR3 extends over 15 amino acids. Germline CDR1 is LNHDA and CDR2 is SQIVND (reference sequence). The CDR3 nucleotides read TGTGCCAGTAGTATTGAGGACATCCAACCAGAGGACCAGTACTTC. Its protein product is CASSIEDIQPEDQYF.

This clone was seen more than once but under ten times. The gene calls are TRBV27 and TRBJ1-1; D gene uncertain. CDR3 length equals 13 residues. CDR1 MNHEY and CDR2 SMNVEV come from the germline V gene (reference sequence). The V gene lost 7 bases and the J gene lost 4 bases, with 13 bases spanning the gap. This CDR3 is CASNMGGSTEAFF. In nucleotides, the CDR3 is TGTGCCAGCAATATGGGAGGGAGCACTGAAGCTTTCTTT.

This clone was picked up many times. The chain joins TRBV6-5 to TRBJ1-2; perhaps TRBD1 as D (6 bases). V was clipped by 2 bases and J by 4 bases, with 8 bases between them. The CDR3 runs 13 residues. CDR1 and CDR2 (germline): MNHEY, SVGAGI. CDR3 DNA: TGTGCCAGCAGTTACGGGACAATCTATGGCTACACCTTC. Residues: CASSYGTIYGYTF.

The CDR3 spells CASSLGLAGNYEQYF. For the CDR3, the DNA is TGCGCCAGCAGCTTGGGACTAGCGGGGAACTACGAGCAGTACTTC. The chain joins TRBV5-1 to TRBJ2-7, with 11 bases aligning to TRBD2. The CDR3 runs to 15 residues. The V gene's germline CDR1 is SGHRS and CDR2 YFSETQ. V lost 0 bases, J lost 3 bases, and 2 bases stayed unmatched.

The chain combines TRBV18 with TRBJ1-2; a weak D match, TRBD1 (6 bases). There are 15 residues in the CDR3. Germline V gives CDR1 KGHSH, CDR2 LQKENI. Trimming took off 0 bases at V and 4 bases at J, with 12 bases between the two ends. CDR3 sequence (DNA): TGTGCCAGCTCACCACCCAACCGGGACACCTATGGCTACACCTTC. Translating it yields CASSPPNRDTYGYTF. Based on the CDR3 plus reference TRBV18 and TRBJ1-2, the full variable domain is NAGVMQNPRHLVRRRGQEARLRCSPMKGHSHVYWYRQLPEEGLKFMVYLQKENIIDESGMPKERFSAEFPKEGPSILRIQQVVRGDSAAYFCASSPPNRDTYGYTFGSGTRLTVV.